Included here is one TCR beta chain sequence, with context. Its specificity is unknown. In TCRdb, the 5' RACE reads were re-called with MiXCR into one record per CDR3 protein. The sample shows hundreds of thousands of distinct CDR3 sequences, 15% to 20% of them seen only once. The data were taken from a study of identical twins. Regarding the study as a whole: Cord blood beta clonotypes present at high abundance carried fewer insertions; no such pattern appeared in memory repertoires.

Germline lookup yields CDR1 KGHSH and CDR2 LQKENI. This CDR3 has 15 amino acids. V shed 4 bases and J shed 4 bases, with 17 bases lying between them. This same sample was also taken into another study, of T cells expressing NK-cell markers. That report notes: One observes that, in a handful of donors, these clonotypes were also the leading ones within the CD3+CD56-NKG2C+ fraction.

The receptor was isolated from a woman younger than 30 in good health. Material: PBMCs. The rearrangement joins TRBV18 to TRBJ2-7; D is possibly TRBD1 (6 bases). The CDR3 loop is CASSLSRQQGYEQYF. In DNA, the CDR3 is TGTGCCAGCTCACTCTCCAGGCAACAGGGTTACGAGCAGTACTTC. The variable domain in full, completed from reference TRBV18 and TRBJ2-7, reads NAGVMQNPRHLVRRRGQEARLRCSPMKGHSHVYWYRQLPEEGLKFMVYLQKENIIDESGMPKERFSAEFPKEGPSILRIQQVVRGDSAAYFCASSLSRQQGYEQYFGPGTRLTVT.